Listed here is a single T cell receptor beta chain. Antigen specificity is unknown. A far larger clone is only one base removed, so a read error is likely. Patients were uniformly node-negative by CT and PET/CT and had received no prior chemotherapy or radiotherapy, with no other malignancies. The sample originates from a study of prognosis after radiotherapy for stage I lung cancer. Overall study context: Histology showed adenocarcinoma in fewer than 15 patients versus squamous cell carcinoma in seven.

The germline gives CDR1 MNHGY, CDR2 SVAAGI. V was pared by 6 bases and J by 0 bases, with 26 bases between. This CDR3 comprises 19 residues. Multiplex PCR, run in two rounds, amplified TCR beta CDR3 from genomic DNA. Used in first-round PCR were primers specific to each TRBV and TRBJ gene. TCRdb re-called the multiplex PCR reads with MiXCR, one entry per CDR3 protein. The data show around 29,000 distinct CDR3 sequences, with about 43% seen just once and more than 12% held by the top ten. General study findings and limits: Differences in TRBV and TRBJ gene usage were reportedly observed between patients with and without metastases.

This clonotype originated in a donor over 45 with non-small cell lung cancer. The specimen was PBMCs, collected before or after stereotactic body radiation therapy (not recorded which). The chain combines TRBV6-9 with TRBJ1-2, with a tentative D call TRBD1 (6 bases). CDR3 nucleotide sequence: TGTGCCAGCAGCCCACTTAGAAGATCTTACAGGGAATCTAACTATGGCTACACCTTC. Translation: CASSPLRRSYRESNYGYTF.